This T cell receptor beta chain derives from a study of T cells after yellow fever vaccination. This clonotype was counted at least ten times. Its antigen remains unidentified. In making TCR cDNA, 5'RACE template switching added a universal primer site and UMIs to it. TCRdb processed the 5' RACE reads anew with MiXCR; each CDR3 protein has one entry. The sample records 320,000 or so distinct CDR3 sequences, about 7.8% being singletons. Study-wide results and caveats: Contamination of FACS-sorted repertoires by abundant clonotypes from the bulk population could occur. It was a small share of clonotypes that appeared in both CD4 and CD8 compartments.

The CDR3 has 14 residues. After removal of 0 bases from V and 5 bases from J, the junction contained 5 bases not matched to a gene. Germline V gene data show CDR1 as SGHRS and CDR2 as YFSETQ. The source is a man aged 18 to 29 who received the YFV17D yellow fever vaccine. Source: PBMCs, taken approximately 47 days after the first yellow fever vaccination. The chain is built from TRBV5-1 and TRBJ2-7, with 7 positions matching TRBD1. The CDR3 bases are TGCGCCAGCAGCTTGGACAGGGGATGGCACGAGCAGTACTTC. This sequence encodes CASSLDRGWHEQYF.